This TCR beta chain was profiled in a study of technical replicates of blood from several donors. Here immunoSEQ multiplex PCR was the method, and the copy in TCRdb shows in-frame clones only, minus some. Here the sample spans roughly 60,000 clones, roughly 94% being singletons. This clone is medium-sized in the sample. V was cut by 2 bases and J by 7 bases, with 15 bases left in between. From germline, CDR1 is GTSNPN and CDR2 SVGIG (reference sequence). The CDR3 contains 15 residues. The chain is built from TRBV30 and TRBJ1-6, with a possible D match to TRBD1 (6 bases). The source is a human donor in good health. Some clones in this sample may be carry-over from other donors' samples. The source material was PBMCs. The CDR3 sequence is CAWSPPGAENSPLHF. The CDR3 coding sequence is TGTGCCTGGAGTCCCCCAGGGGCGGAGAATTCACCCCTCCACTTT.